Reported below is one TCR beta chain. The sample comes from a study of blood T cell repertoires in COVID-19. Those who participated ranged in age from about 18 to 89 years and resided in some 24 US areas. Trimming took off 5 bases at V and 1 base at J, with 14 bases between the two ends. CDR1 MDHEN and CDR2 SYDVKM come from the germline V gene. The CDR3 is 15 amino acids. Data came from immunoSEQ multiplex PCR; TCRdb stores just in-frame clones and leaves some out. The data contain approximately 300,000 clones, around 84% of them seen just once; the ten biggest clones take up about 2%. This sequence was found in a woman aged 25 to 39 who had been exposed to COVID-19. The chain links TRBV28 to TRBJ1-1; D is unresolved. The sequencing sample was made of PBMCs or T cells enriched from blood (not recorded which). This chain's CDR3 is CASSLTVQKNTEAFF. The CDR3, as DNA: TGTGCCAGCAGTCTTACAGTTCAGAAGAACACTGAAGCTTTCTTT.